The clone carrying this TCR beta chain was observed many times. Its antigen remains unidentified. Stated time point: longitudinal time-point 2. V shed 1 base and J 7 bases; nucleotides not matched to a gene: 23. This CDR3 has 21 amino acids. In germline, CDR1 is SGHVS, CDR2 FQNEAQ. The data belong to a study of neurological immune-mediated disorders. General observations from the study: The most TCR clonal expansion was seen in HTLV-1-associated myelopathy, whereas the least was seen in multiple sclerosis, below the level in healthy controls. None of the CDR3 amino acid sequences in expanded clones turned up in more than one subject, which points to private repertoires in all groups.

The cDNA was generated by 5'RACE with 10-nucleotide random UMIs. Over 160 million TCR-beta sequences from 15-18 subjects were obtained in each sequencing run. TCRdb re-called the 5' RACE reads through MiXCR, storing one row per CDR3 protein. Seen here are 81,000 or so distinct CDR3 sequences, 13% observed once, and the top ten hold approximately 5%. The rearrangement links TRBV7-8 to TRBJ2-7; 12 bases map to TRBD1. The sample consisted of PBMCs. This TCR derives from a female donor with HTLV-1-associated myelopathy (HAM/TSP). The CDR3 region is CASSLVISGTGGLAGPREQYF. The CDR3 nucleotides read TGTGCCAGCAGCTTAGTTATCTCCGGGACAGGGGGCCTAGCGGGGCCTCGGGAGCAGTACTTC.